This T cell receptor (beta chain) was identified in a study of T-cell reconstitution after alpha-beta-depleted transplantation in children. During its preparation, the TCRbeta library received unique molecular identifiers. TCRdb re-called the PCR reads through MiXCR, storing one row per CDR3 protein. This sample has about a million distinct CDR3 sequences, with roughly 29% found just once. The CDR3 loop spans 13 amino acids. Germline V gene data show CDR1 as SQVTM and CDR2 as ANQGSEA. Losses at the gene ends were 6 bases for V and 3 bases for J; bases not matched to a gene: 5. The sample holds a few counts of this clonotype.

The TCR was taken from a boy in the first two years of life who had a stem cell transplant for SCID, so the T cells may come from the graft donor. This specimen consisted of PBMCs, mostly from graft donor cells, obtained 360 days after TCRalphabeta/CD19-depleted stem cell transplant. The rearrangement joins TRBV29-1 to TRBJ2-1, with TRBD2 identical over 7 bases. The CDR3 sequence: CSVGGGFYNEQFF. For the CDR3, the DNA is TGCAGCGTGGGGGGAGGGTTCTACAATGAGCAGTTCTTC.